Detailed here is one T cell receptor beta chain. This entry belongs to a study of blood T cell repertoires in COVID-19. On the study more broadly: The cDNA or gDNA used as material had been derived from T cells, B-cell-depleted T cells, or PBMCs.

With 6 bases removed from V and 4 bases from J, the gap between germline ends came to 15 bases. The CDR3 length is 14 residues. Germline CDR1 MNHEY, CDR2 SVGEGT. Those enrolled in Seattle joined during active infection and were followed longitudinally afterward. Data came from immunoSEQ multiplex PCR; TCRdb stores just in-frame clones and leaves some out. This table holds fewer than 250,000 clones, about 94% found once. The sequencing sample was made of peripheral blood. The rearrangement joins TRBV6-2 or TRBV6-3 to TRBJ1-2; D might be TRBD1 (5 bases). This receptor was identified in a man aged 55 to 70 with COVID-19, enrolled during active disease. The DNA for the CDR3 is TGTGCCAGCAGCAATAACAGGATCAGCTATGGCTACACCTTC. This sequence encodes CASSNNRISYGYTF.